Listed here are 6 T cell receptor beta chains from one sample, sequenced in a study of response to subunit inactivated influenza vaccine. Each CDR3 protein is one row after TCRdb ran MiXCR on the RT-PCR reads. The sample yields hundreds of thousands of distinct CDR3 sequences, less than 10% seen once. Specimen: PBMCs from blood, collected about 23 months after vaccination. The receptors shown here come from a man between 50 and 75 years old who received an inactivated influenza vaccine.

This clonotype occurred many times. The rearrangement links TRBV5-4 to TRBJ1-6; 11 bases fit TRBD1. J gave up 4 bases and V 4 bases, and 4 bases lay outside the gene matches. The CDR3 covers 16 residues. Germline values: CDR1 SGHNT, CDR2 YYREEE (reference sequence). CDR3: CASSPGTGGYNSPLHF. CDR3 nucleotide sequence: TGTGCCAGCAGCCCAGGGACAGGGGGTTATAATTCACCCCTCCACTTT.

V gene TRBV25-1 combines with J gene TRBJ2-2, with D unresolved. The CDR3 covers 16 residues. V was clipped by 0 bases and J by 0 bases, with 8 bases between them. Germline loops: CDR1 MGHDK, CDR2 SYGVNS. CDR3 amino acids: CASSEYSIPNTGELFF. The CDR3 DNA is TGTGCCAGCAGTGAATATTCCATACCGAACACCGGGGAGCTGTTTTTT.

The rearrangement links TRBV20-1 to TRBJ2-5; 8 bases map to TRBD1. V trimming: 6 bases; J trimming: 6 bases; junction bases outside the gene matches: 9. This CDR3 spans 13 amino acids. Germline V gives CDR1 DFQATT, CDR2 SNEGSKA (reference sequence). CDR3 in amino acids: CSAADRGTKTQYF. In DNA, the CDR3 is TGCAGTGCAGCAGACAGGGGCACAAAGACCCAGTACTTC.

This rearrangement joins TRBV5-6 to TRBJ2-1; D might be TRBD2 (6 bases). Germline CDR1 is SGHDT and CDR2 is YYEEEE. Trimming took off 3 bases at V and 5 bases at J, with 12 bases between the two ends. The CDR3 loop spans 14 amino acids. CDR3 sequence reads: CASSWWGDHNEQFF. Written as DNA, the CDR3 is TGTGCCAGCAGCTGGTGGGGGGACCACAATGAGCAGTTCTTC.

The rearrangement links TRBV3-1 to TRBJ1-5; D not certain. The V gene's germline CDR1 is LGHDT and CDR2 YNNKEL (reference sequence). This CDR3 region has 10 residues. With 4 bases removed from V and 11 bases from J, the gap between germline ends came to 6 bases. CDR3 sequence reads: CASSPLAQHF. For the CDR3, the DNA is TGTGCCAGCAGCCCGTTGGCCCAGCATTTT. Filled out from reference TRBV3-1 and TRBJ1-5, the complete variable domain reads DTAVSQTPKYLVTQMGNDKSIKCEQNLGHDTMYWYKQDSKKFLKIMFSYNNKELIINETVPNRFSPKSPDKAHLNLHINSLELGDSAVYFCASSPLAQHFGDGTRLSIL.

This clonotype has only a few counts. The CDR3 DNA reads TGTGCCAGCAGTTTAGCGGGGGGGCGTACGCAGTATTTT. Protein: CASSLAGGRTQYF. The V and J genes are TRBV12-3 or TRBV12-4 and TRBJ2-3; the D gene is possibly TRBD2 (7 bases). Deletions cut 0 bases from V and 8 bases from J, with 9 bases between. The CDR3 totals 13 residues.